The 21 T cell receptor beta chains presented below share a single source sample, sequenced in a study of cytomegalovirus exposure and HLA in healthy donors. In the PCR, 60 Vbeta and 13 Jbeta primers were used. Sequencing used immunoSEQ multiplex PCR; TCRdb keeps in-frame clones, though not all of them. The top ten clones hold 1.5% of a sample with more than 100,000 clones, just over 65% of them seen once. The sequenced sample was PBMCs. The source is a man between 18 and 29 years old in good health and CMV-seronegative.

This clone was observed once. The rearrangement joins TRBV9 to TRBJ2-1; 11 bases agree with TRBD2. The CDR3 sequence is 15 residues long. The V gene's germline CDR1 is SGDLS and CDR2 YYNGEE. Trimming took 2 bases from V and 6 from J; bases not matched to a gene: 4. The CDR3 coding sequence is TGTGCCAGCAGCGTGGGACTAGCGGCCCGCAATGAGCAGTTCTTC. Translating gives CASSVGLAARNEQFF.

This clone came up a few times. The genes are TRBV4-1 and TRBJ1-2; TRBD1 is a possible D gene (6 bases). The CDR3 is made up of 14 amino acids. The germline gives CDR1 MGHRA, CDR2 YSYEKL. Trimming removed 4 bases from V and 11 bases from J, with 20 bases in between. Written as DNA, the CDR3 is TGCGCCAGCAGCCCATTAAGGACAGCGGCCAAATACACCTTC. Residues: CASSPLRTAAKYTF.

The table lists this clone with a count of one. The chain uses TRBV10-2 and TRBJ2-5; 10 bases align to TRBD2. The germline CDR1 and CDR2 sequences are WSHSY and SAAADI. This CDR3 has 15 residues. V lost 4 bases and J lost 1; bases outside the gene matches: 3. The DNA of the CDR3 is TGCGCCAGCAGTGCTCCTAGCGGGGGCCAAGAGACCCAGTACTTC. Amino acid sequence: CASSAPSGGQETQYF.

This chain joins TRBV2 and TRBJ2-5, with 10 bases that match TRBD2. Germline V gene sequence: CDR1 SNHLY, CDR2 FYNNEI. CDR3 length: 14 amino acids. Here the CDR3 reads CVTSLAGVLGTQYF. The CDR3 coding sequence is TGTGTCACCTCGCTAGCGGGGGTTCTTGGGACCCAGTACTTC.

The sample holds a few counts of this clone. V and J are TRBV11-2 and TRBJ1-1, with 7 bases that match TRBD1. Germline trimming cut 3 bases from V and 8 bases from J; bases unmatched to any gene: 6. The germline gives CDR1 SGHAT, CDR2 FQNNGV. The CDR3 consists of 13 residues. CDR3 loop: CASSLDRLTEAFF. The CDR3 region has the DNA TGTGCCAGCAGCTTGGACAGGCTTACAGAAGCTTTCTTT.

The V call is TRBV6-1, the J call TRBJ1-2, with 7 bases aligning to TRBD1. Per germline, CDR1 MNHNS and CDR2 SASEGT. J was trimmed by 7 bases and V by 1 base; bases with no gene match: 9. This CDR3 region has 15 residues. The CDR3 coding sequence is TGTGCCAGCAGTGAAGGGCCCGCACAGGGGATTGGCTACACCTTC. It translates to CASSEGPAQGIGYTF.

This chain connects TRBV28 to TRBJ1-1; no clear D gene. Germline V gives CDR1 MDHEN, CDR2 SYDVKM. Trimming left V 4 bases short and J 5 bases short, with 14 bases between. There are 14 residues in the CDR3. CDR3 nucleotide sequence: TGTGCCAGCAGTTCCCCGGGAGGGAAGACTGAAGCTTTCTTT. Amino acids: CASSSPGGKTEAFF.

As regards this clone: One end of the junction does not line up with germline, which may come from a read error. This sequence joins TRBV10-2 and TRBJ1-5, with TRBD1 identical over 9 bases. Germline values: CDR1 WSHSY, CDR2 SAAADI. This CDR3 region has 15 residues. CDR3 protein: CPSGEGDRVVQPQHF. CDR3 nucleotides: TGCCCCAGCGGGGAAGGGGACAGGGTTGTTCAGCCCCAGCATTTT.

The chain recombines TRBV14 with TRBJ2-7; 8 positions agree with TRBD2. This CDR3 region has 14 residues. Germline assignment: CDR1 SGHDN and CDR2 FVKESK. The J segment lost 6 bases and the V segment lost 6 bases, leaving 10 bases of the junction unmatched. The CDR3 loop reads CASRPGGALREQYF. The CDR3 DNA is TGTGCCAGCAGGCCCGGGGGGGCCCTCCGCGAGCAGTACTTC.

V usage is TRBV9 and J usage is TRBJ2-3, with 9 bases matching TRBD2. This CDR3 has 16 residues. The germline V gene encodes CDR1 SGDLS and CDR2 YYNGEE. V was clipped by 5 bases and J by 3 bases; unmatched bases: 10. CDR3 sequence (DNA): TGTGCCAGCAGTCTTGGGGTGAGCGGGGGGACAGATACGCAGTATTTT. It translates to CASSLGVSGGTDTQYF.

Points on this clone: A junction boundary mismatches the germline segment, possibly from a read error. The rearrangement links TRBV11-3 to TRBJ2-5, with a weak D call TRBD2 (5 bases). From germline, CDR1 is SGHNT and CDR2 YENEEA. The CDR3 covers 15 residues. The CDR3 bases are TGTGCCAGCAGCTTATTGTTTTCGGGGAAAGAGACCCGGTACTTC. Protein sequence: CASSLLFSGKETRYF.

The V gene is TRBV5-1, the J gene TRBJ2-1, with TRBD2 matching over 13 bases. Germline CDR1 and CDR2: SGHRS and YFSETQ. This CDR3 region has 16 residues. V gave up 4 bases and J gave up 4 bases; unmatched junction bases: 5. CDR3 nucleotides: TGCGCCAGCAGCACTGGACTAGCGGGGGCGTACAATGAGCAGTTCTTC. The encoded protein is CASSTGLAGAYNEQFF.

The chain is built from TRBV28 and TRBJ2-6; perhaps TRBD2 as D (6 bases). The CDR3 is made up of 18 amino acids. V was pared by 3 bases and J by 0 bases, with 15 bases between. CDR1 MDHEN and CDR2 SYDVKM come from the germline V gene. CDR3 loop: CASSLLLGGISGANVLTF. The CDR3 DNA reads as TGTGCCAGCAGTTTGTTGCTCGGGGGAATCTCTGGGGCCAACGTCCTGACTTTC. Full variable domain (outside the CDR3, taken from reference TRBV28 and TRBJ2-6): DVKVTQSSRYLVKRTGEKVFLECVQDMDHENMFWYRQDPGLGLRLIYFSYDVKMKEKGDIPEGYSVSREKKERFSLILESASTNQTSMYLCASSLLLGGISGANVLTFGAGSRLTVL.

V is TRBV5-4 and J is TRBJ1-1; D is unclear. The CDR3 length is 14 residues. Germline CDR1 and CDR2: SGHNT and YYREEE (reference sequence). Trimming shortened V by 6 bases and J by 1 base, and 13 bases separated the two germline ends. The CDR3 nucleotides read TGTGCCAGCACCCCAAACCGAGGGAACACTGAAGCTTTCTTT. It yields the protein CASTPNRGNTEAFF. Supplemented by reference TRBV5-4 and TRBJ1-1, the full variable domain reads ETGVTQSPTHLIKTRGQQVTLRCSSQSGHNTVSWYQQALGQGPQFIFQYYREEENGRGNFPPRFSGLQFPNYSSELNVNALELDDSALYLCASTPNRGNTEAFFGQGTRLTVV.

This chain links TRBV4-1 with TRBJ1-2, with D possibly matching TRBD1 (6 bases). The V and J ends lost 4 bases and 6 bases respectively, with 15 bases between them. This CDR3 comprises 14 residues. Germline V gives CDR1 MGHRA, CDR2 YSYEKL. CDR3 residues: CASSRPTGRDGYTF. CDR3 nucleotides: TGCGCCAGCAGCCGACCTACAGGGAGAGATGGCTACACCTTC.

This clone occurred once. The rearrangement uses TRBV7-9 and TRBJ2-5; 8 bases agree with TRBD1. The J call may be mistaken, given a closer DNA end match to TRBJ2-7. The CDR3 is 15 residues long. Germline CDR1 is SEHNR and CDR2 is FQNEAQ (reference sequence). Written as DNA, the CDR3 is TGTGCCAGCAGCCGACCCGACAGGGGACCTTACGAGCAGTACTTC. It encodes CASSRPDRGPYEQYF.

This clone has only one observation. V is TRBV6-6 and J is TRBJ1-2; D call uncertain. This CDR3 region has 14 residues. Trimming left V 11 bases short and J 4 bases short, with 20 bases between. CDR1 and CDR2 from the germline V gene are MNHNY and SVGAGI (reference sequence). CDR3 nucleotide sequence: TGTGCCCTAAGCGAGGGATCTCGGGTCTATGGCTACACCTTC. It codes for CALSEGSRVYGYTF.

The chain is built from TRBV7-2 and TRBJ1-1; D is unresolved. CDR3 size: 13 residues. Trimming took off 2 bases at V and 10 bases at J, with 14 bases between the two ends. Germline loops: CDR1 SGHTA, CDR2 FQGNSA. For the CDR3, the DNA is TGTGCCAGCAGCTTACGGGCGGGAAGGAGAGCTTTCTTT. This gives the protein CASSLRAGRRAFF. Supplemented by reference TRBV7-2 and TRBJ1-1, the full variable domain reads GAGVSQSPSNKVTEKGKDVELRCDPISGHTALYWYRQSLGQGLEFLIYFQGNSAPDKSGLPSDRFSAERTGGSVSTLTIQRTQQEDSAVYLCASSLRAGRRAFFGQGTRLTVV.

With regard to this clone: The junction shows a germline mismatch at one end, possibly a read error. CDR3 bases: TGTTCCAGCAGCTTAACGACACCCTACGAGCAGTACTTC. This codes for CSSSLTTPYEQYF. The J gene is TRBJ2-7, the V gene TRBV7-9; D is uncertain. CDR1 and CDR2 from the germline V gene are SEHNR and FQNEAQ (reference sequence). CDR3 length: 13 amino acids.

This clone was detected once. The CDR3 DNA follows: TGTGCCAGCAGCCAAGGGCGGGGGACTGAGACCCAGTACTTC. Translating gives CASSQGRGTETQYF. The chain joins TRBV4-2 to TRBJ2-5; 7 positions agree with TRBD2. The CDR3 loop spans 14 amino acids. Germline CDR1 reads LGHNA; CDR2 reads YNFKEQ. With 1 base clipped from V and 5 bases from J, the junction kept 4 bases outside the gene matches.

The gene calls are TRBV5-1 and TRBJ2-7, with 8 bases matching TRBD2. Germline V gene sequence: CDR1 SGHRS, CDR2 YFSETQ. CDR3 length: 14 residues. V lost 4 bases, J lost 4 bases, and 7 bases stayed unmatched. The CDR3 spells CASSPGGAVYEQYF. CDR3 DNA sequence: TGCGCCAGCAGCCCCGGGGGGGCAGTTTACGAGCAGTACTTC.